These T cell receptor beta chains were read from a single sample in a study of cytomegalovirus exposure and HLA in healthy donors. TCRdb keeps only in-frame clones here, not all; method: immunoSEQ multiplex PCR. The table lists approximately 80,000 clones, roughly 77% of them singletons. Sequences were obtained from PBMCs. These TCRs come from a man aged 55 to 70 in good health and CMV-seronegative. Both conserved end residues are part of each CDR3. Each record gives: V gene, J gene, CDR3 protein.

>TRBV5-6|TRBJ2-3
CASSFTREKLGTDTQYF
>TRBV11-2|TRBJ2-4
CASSLVSFRDKLFKNIQYF
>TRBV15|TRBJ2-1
CATARLAGGQQFF
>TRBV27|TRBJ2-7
CASSFGQGFGEQYF
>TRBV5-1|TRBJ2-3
CASSPTSGSTDTQYF
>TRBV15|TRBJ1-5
CATRLGTGIGYSNQPQHF
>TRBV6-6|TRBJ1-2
CASHIGVRGGYTF
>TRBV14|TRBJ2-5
CASSQDWGDQETQYF
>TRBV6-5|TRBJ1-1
CASSDSDLPAFF
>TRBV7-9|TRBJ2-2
CASSLKPGELFF
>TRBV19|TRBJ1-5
CASMTASLSNQPQHF
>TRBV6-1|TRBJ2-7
CASIDRGTVYEQYF
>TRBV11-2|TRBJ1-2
CASSLGRQGLYGYTF
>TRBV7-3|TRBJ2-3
CASTTSGASTDTQYF
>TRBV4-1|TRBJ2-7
CASSQGTGAVYEQYF
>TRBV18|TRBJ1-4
CASSPDREREKLFF
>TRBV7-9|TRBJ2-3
CASSLELETQYF
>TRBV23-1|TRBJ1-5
CAGGIQGALRQPQHF
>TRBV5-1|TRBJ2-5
CASSLGLAEQETQYF
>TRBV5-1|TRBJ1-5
CASSQPNQDRYQPQHF
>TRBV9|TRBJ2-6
CASSVNRGGSGANVLTF
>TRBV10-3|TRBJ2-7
CARAVTGLYF